A selection of T cell receptor beta chains follows, all from one sample in a study of T cell changes during pregnancy in multiple sclerosis. Clones were read by immunoSEQ multiplex PCR, and TCRdb kept only the in-frame ones, dropping some. The table lists around 50,000 clones, nearly 95% of them singletons. The source material was CD4+ T cells from peripheral blood mononuclear cells, sampled in the third trimester of pregnancy. The receptors stem from a female donor with multiple sclerosis, enrolled in a pregnancy study. The CDR3 runs from the conserved cysteine through the conserved F or W. The D gene is left open where the match is weak. Some rows have no size entry. The others give once, few or many, or a class for an expanded clone.

CDR3 protein: CASSPQTGGAWGYTF
CDR3 DNA: TGTGCCAGCAGCCCGCAGACAGGGGGCGCCTGGGGCTACACCTTC
clone size: -
V gene: TRBV7-8
J gene: TRBJ1-2
D gene: TRBD1

CDR3 protein: CASSGGTGPRDTQYF
CDR3 DNA: TGTGCCAGCAGTGGGGGAACAGGGCCAAGGGATACGCAGTATTTT
clone size: once
V gene: TRBV25-1
J gene: TRBJ2-3
D gene: -

CDR3 protein: CASSPGTGGYGYTF
CDR3 DNA: TGTGCCAGCAGCCCCGGGACAGGGGGCTATGGCTACACCTTC
clone size: few
V gene: TRBV7-6
J gene: TRBJ1-2
D gene: TRBD1

CDR3 protein: CASSLPSQETQYF
CDR3 DNA: TGTGCCAGCAGCTTGCCCTCCCAAGAGACCCAGTACTTC
clone size: -
V gene: TRBV5-6
J gene: TRBJ2-5
D gene: -

CDR3 protein: CASSFPGSPLHF
CDR3 DNA: TGTGCCAGCAGCTTCCCAGGGTCACCCCTCCACTTT
clone size: -
V gene: TRBV11-2
J gene: TRBJ1-6
D gene: -

CDR3 protein: CASSRTSGDYEQYF
CDR3 DNA: TGTGCCAGCAGCCGGACTAGCGGGGACTACGAGCAGTACTTC
clone size: -
V gene: TRBV14
J gene: TRBJ2-7
D gene: TRBD2

CDR3 protein: CASVGTVVTGELFF
CDR3 DNA: TGTGCCAGTGTGGGGACAGTTGTCACCGGGGAGCTGTTTTTT
clone size: -
V gene: TRBV19
J gene: TRBJ2-2
D gene: TRBD1

CDR3 protein: CASSVDRARDAGYTF
CDR3 DNA: TGTGCCAGCAGCGTCGACAGGGCCCGAGATGCGGGCTACACCTTC
clone size: -
V gene: TRBV7-9
J gene: TRBJ1-2
D gene: TRBD1

CDR3 protein: CASSRDRGHTEAFF
CDR3 DNA: TGTGCCAGTAGCAGAGACAGGGGTCACACTGAAGCTTTCTTT
clone size: -
V gene: TRBV19
J gene: TRBJ1-1
D gene: TRBD1

CDR3 protein: CASSITGGGHGYTF
CDR3 DNA: TGTGCCAGCAGCATCACCGGGGGGGGCCATGGCTACACCTTC
clone size: -
V gene: TRBV7-3
J gene: TRBJ1-2
D gene: -

CDR3 protein: CASIHPGLAGGTYEQYF
CDR3 DNA: TGTGCCAGCATCCATCCGGGACTAGCGGGGGGTACTTACGAGCAGTACTTC
clone size: -
V gene: TRBV5-5
J gene: TRBJ2-7
D gene: TRBD2

CDR3 protein: CASSSGLEGDNSPLHF
CDR3 DNA: TGCGCCAGCAGCTCAGGGCTGGAGGGAGATAATTCACCCCTCCACTTT
clone size: -
V gene: TRBV5-1
J gene: TRBJ1-6
D gene: -

CDR3 protein: CASSRDRGPPGEQYF
CDR3 DNA: TGTGCCAGCAGCCGGGACAGGGGGCCTCCTGGGGAGCAGTACTTC
clone size: -
V gene: TRBV27
J gene: TRBJ2-7
D gene: TRBD1

CDR3 protein: CASSHDAGTDTQYF
CDR3 DNA: TGTGCCAGCAGCCACGACGCGGGCACAGATACGCAGTATTTT
clone size: -
V gene: TRBV5-4
J gene: TRBJ2-3
D gene: -

CDR3 protein: CATSATGFGETQYF
CDR3 DNA: TGTGCCACCAGCGCTACAGGGTTTGGAGAGACCCAGTACTTC
clone size: -
V gene: TRBV15
J gene: TRBJ2-5
D gene: -

CDR3 protein: CASSEQGTGGYTF
CDR3 DNA: TGTGCCAGTAGTGAACAGGGAACGGGCGGCTACACCTTC
clone size: few
V gene: TRBV19
J gene: TRBJ1-2
D gene: -

CDR3 protein: CSVLNTEAFF
CDR3 DNA: TGCAGCGTTCTAAACACTGAAGCTTTCTTT
clone size: -
V gene: TRBV29-1
J gene: TRBJ1-1
D gene: -

CDR3 protein: CASSERGRDTQYF
CDR3 DNA: TGTGCCAGCTCGGAGCGGGGGAGGGATACGCAGTATTTT
clone size: -
V gene: TRBV9
J gene: TRBJ2-3
D gene: TRBD2

CDR3 protein: CASSKNGQALSNSPLHF
CDR3 DNA: TGCGCCAGCAGTAAGAATGGACAGGCACTAAGTAATTCACCCCTCCACTTT
clone size: -
V gene: TRBV10-2
J gene: TRBJ1-6
D gene: TRBD1

CDR3 protein: CSVGAFGSYEQYF
CDR3 DNA: TGCAGCGTTGGGGCCTTTGGCTCCTACGAGCAGTACTTC
clone size: -
V gene: TRBV29-1
J gene: TRBJ2-7
D gene: -

CDR3 protein: CASKRTGGYEQYF
CDR3 DNA: TGCGCCAGCAAAAGGACAGGGGGCTACGAGCAGTACTTC
clone size: -
V gene: TRBV23-1
J gene: TRBJ2-7
D gene: TRBD1

CDR3 protein: CASSQGQGNTYEQYF
CDR3 DNA: TGTGCCAGCAGCCAAGGACAGGGGAACACCTACGAGCAGTACTTC
clone size: -
V gene: TRBV4-2
J gene: TRBJ2-7
D gene: TRBD1

CDR3 protein: CASSLVPERVYYGEQFF
CDR3 DNA: TGTGCCAGCAGCTTGGTTCCGGAGCGGGTTTATTACGGTGAGCAGTTCTTC
clone size: -
V gene: TRBV7-9
J gene: TRBJ2-1
D gene: -

CDR3 protein: CASSQAGILPYEQYF
CDR3 DNA: TGTGCCAGCAGCCAAGCAGGGATCTTGCCCTACGAGCAGTACTTC
clone size: -
V gene: TRBV14
J gene: TRBJ2-7
D gene: -

CDR3 protein: CASSLVVTGFPTSYEQYF
CDR3 DNA: TGTGCCAGCAGCTTAGTTGTGACAGGATTTCCAACTTCCTACGAGCAGTACTTC
clone size: -
V gene: TRBV11-2
J gene: TRBJ2-7
D gene: -

CDR3 protein: CASSKVGQGNAEAFF
CDR3 DNA: TGTGCCAGCAGTAAAGTTGGACAGGGCAACGCTGAAGCTTTCTTT
clone size: -
V gene: TRBV6-1
J gene: TRBJ1-1
D gene: TRBD1

CDR3 protein: CASISPGQQNTEAFF
CDR3 DNA: TGTGCCAGCATCAGCCCGGGACAGCAGAACACTGAAGCTTTCTTT
clone size: -
V gene: TRBV6-1
J gene: TRBJ1-1
D gene: TRBD1

CDR3 protein: CASRGLTRLYGYTF
CDR3 DNA: TGTGCCAGCAGGGGGCTCACCCGTCTCTATGGCTACACCTTC
clone size: -
V gene: TRBV2
J gene: TRBJ1-2
D gene: -

CDR3 protein: CASRLEGTVTNEKLFF
CDR3 DNA: TGTGCCAGCAGACTCGAGGGGACAGTAACTAATGAAAAACTGTTTTTT
clone size: -
V gene: TRBV2
J gene: TRBJ1-4
D gene: TRBD1

CDR3 protein: CASEDASSYEQYF
CDR3 DNA: TGTGCCAGCGAGGATGCCAGCTCCTACGAGCAGTACTTC
clone size: -
V gene: TRBV9
J gene: TRBJ2-7
D gene: -

CDR3 protein: CASSPLDRFYGYTF
CDR3 DNA: TGTGCCAGCAGCCCATTGGACAGGTTCTATGGCTACACCTTC
clone size: -
V gene: TRBV11-2
J gene: TRBJ1-2
D gene: TRBD1

CDR3 protein: CASSEQGAFSGNTIYF
CDR3 DNA: TGTGCCAGCAGTGAACAGGGGGCCTTCTCTGGAAACACCATATATTTT
clone size: -
V gene: TRBV25-1
J gene: TRBJ1-3
D gene: TRBD1

CDR3 protein: CASSSRASPLHF
CDR3 DNA: TGTGCCAGCAGCTCCAGGGCTTCACCCCTCCACTTT
clone size: -
V gene: TRBV6-5
J gene: TRBJ1-6
D gene: -

CDR3 protein: CASSVSRGTGNTEAFF
CDR3 DNA: TGTGCCAGCAGCGTAAGCCGGGGGACGGGGAACACTGAAGCTTTCTTT
clone size: -
V gene: TRBV9
J gene: TRBJ1-1
D gene: -

CDR3 protein: CAISDWRGGKDTQYF
CDR3 DNA: TGTGCCATCAGTGATTGGCGGGGGGGCAAAGATACGCAGTATTTT
clone size: -
V gene: TRBV10-3
J gene: TRBJ2-3
D gene: TRBD2

CDR3 protein: CASSLWTSGVGYNEQFF
CDR3 DNA: TGTGCCAGCAGCCTCTGGACTAGCGGGGTTGGTTACAATGAGCAGTTCTTC
clone size: -
V gene: TRBV5-5
J gene: TRBJ2-1
D gene: TRBD2

CDR3 protein: CASSDSIHQPQHF
CDR3 DNA: TGTGCCAGTAGTGACAGCATTCATCAGCCCCAGCATTTT
clone size: once
V gene: TRBV19
J gene: TRBJ1-5
D gene: -

CDR3 protein: CASSLALRTDGYTF
CDR3 DNA: TGTGCCAGCAGCCTGGCACTCCGGACAGATGGCTACACCTTC
clone size: -
V gene: TRBV5-5
J gene: TRBJ1-2
D gene: -

CDR3 protein: CASSERRGAHTDTQYF
CDR3 DNA: TGTGCCAGCAGTGAAAGGCGGGGGGCCCACACAGATACGCAGTATTTT
clone size: -
V gene: TRBV6-1
J gene: TRBJ2-3
D gene: TRBD2

CDR3 protein: CASSEGGASTEAFF
CDR3 DNA: TGTGCCAGCAGTGAGGGGGGGGCGAGCACTGAAGCTTTCTTT
clone size: few
V gene: TRBV25-1
J gene: TRBJ1-1
D gene: -

CDR3 protein: CASSARTSGESSETQYF
CDR3 DNA: TGTGCCAGCAGCGCCCGGACTAGCGGGGAGAGCTCAGAGACCCAGTACTTC
clone size: once
V gene: TRBV9
J gene: TRBJ2-5
D gene: TRBD2

CDR3 protein: CATSTSRVPYGYTF
CDR3 DNA: TGTGCCACCAGCACCTCCAGGGTCCCGTATGGCTACACCTTC
clone size: -
V gene: TRBV15
J gene: TRBJ1-2
D gene: -

CDR3 protein: CASSLSLNTEAFF
CDR3 DNA: TGTGCCAGCAGCTTGTCATTGAACACTGAAGCTTTCTTT
clone size: few
V gene: TRBV7-9
J gene: TRBJ1-1
D gene: -

CDR3 protein: CASSFFPTDLSYEQYF
CDR3 DNA: TGTGCCAGCAGCTTCTTTCCCACAGATCTCTCCTACGAGCAGTACTTC
clone size: -
V gene: TRBV7-8
J gene: TRBJ2-7
D gene: -

CDR3 protein: CASSSPVNTEAFF
CDR3 DNA: TGTGCCAGCAGTTCCCCAGTGAACACTGAAGCTTTCTTT
clone size: once
V gene: TRBV6-6
J gene: TRBJ1-1
D gene: -

CDR3 protein: CASSIRGSTEAFF
CDR3 DNA: TGTGCCAGTAGTATCCGGGGTTCCACTGAAGCTTTCTTT
clone size: once
V gene: TRBV19
J gene: TRBJ1-1
D gene: -

CDR3 protein: CASSPERLAGETQYF
CDR3 DNA: TGTGCCAGCAGCCCCGAGCGACTAGCTGGTGAGACCCAGTACTTC
clone size: once
V gene: TRBV11-2
J gene: TRBJ2-5
D gene: TRBD2

CDR3 protein: CASSLSGQTNEKLFF
CDR3 DNA: TGTGCCAGCAGCTTAAGCGGGCAGACTAATGAAAAACTGTTTTTT
clone size: -
V gene: TRBV7-9
J gene: TRBJ1-4
D gene: -

CDR3 protein: CASSYMGTGYEQYF
CDR3 DNA: TGTGCCAGCAGTTACATGGGGACAGGGTACGAGCAGTACTTC
clone size: -
V gene: TRBV6-6
J gene: TRBJ2-7
D gene: TRBD1

CDR3 protein: CASSPELAGTSTDTQYF
CDR3 DNA: TGTGCCAGCAGCCCAGAATTAGCGGGGACGAGCACAGATACGCAGTATTTT
clone size: few
V gene: TRBV5-4
J gene: TRBJ2-3
D gene: TRBD2

CDR3 protein: CASSFGTGIYGYTF
CDR3 DNA: TGTGCCAGCAGCTTTGGGACAGGGATCTATGGCTACACCTTC
clone size: -
V gene: TRBV13
J gene: TRBJ1-2
D gene: TRBD1

CDR3 protein: CASSLEGRGTTEAFF
CDR3 DNA: TGTGCCAGCAGTTTAGAGGGCAGGGGGACGACTGAAGCTTTCTTT
clone size: once
V gene: TRBV27
J gene: TRBJ1-1
D gene: TRBD1

CDR3 protein: CAWSVQGQPNQPQHF
CDR3 DNA: TGTGCCTGGAGTGTACAGGGACAGCCCAATCAGCCCCAGCATTTT
clone size: -
V gene: TRBV30
J gene: TRBJ1-5
D gene: TRBD1